This passage covers 9 T cell receptor beta chains from one sample sequenced in a study of neurological immune-mediated disorders. TCRdb passed the 5' RACE reads through MiXCR, listing each CDR3 protein once. The data contain about 79,000 distinct CDR3 sequences, 14% of them singletons. The sample consisted of PBMCs. These receptors were collected from a woman in her fifties or sixties in good health.

The chain joins TRBV9 to TRBJ1-3, with unresolved D. The CDR3 runs to 16 residues. The V end was cut by 4 bases, the J end by 0 bases, with 14 bases between. CDR1 SGDLS and CDR2 YYNGEE come from the germline V gene. The CDR3 loop reads CASSPQGMVSGNTIYF. The CDR3 coding sequence is TGTGCCAGCAGCCCCCAAGGTATGGTCTCTGGAAACACCATATATTTT.

About this clonotype: A read error may be the cause here, since a much bigger clone is one base away. The CDR3 DNA reads as TGTGCCAGCAGTTCCCCGGGACTAGTGATCTACGAGCAGTACTTC. Translation gives CASSSPGLVIYEQYF. This sequence joins TRBV12-3 or TRBV12-4 and TRBJ2-7, with 8 bases aligning to TRBD2. Germline trimming cut 4 bases from V and 3 bases from J; bases unmatched to any gene: 8. This CDR3 contains 15 residues.

This clonotype was picked up one time. The chain joins TRBV7-3 to TRBJ2-1; possible D gene TRBD2, 5 bases. Germline V gene sequence: CDR1 SGHTA, CDR2 FQGTGA. V lost 2 bases and J lost 8, with 13 bases in between. The CDR3 extends over 14 amino acids. CDR3 in amino acids: CASSLRGSKYEQFF. The CDR3 coding sequence is TGTGCCAGCAGCTTACGGGGTTCTAAGTATGAGCAGTTCTTC.

The gene calls are TRBV28 and TRBJ1-5; TRBD1 aligns across 8 bases. Germline-derived CDR1 and CDR2 are MDHEN and SYDVKM. J lost 11 bases, V lost 6 bases, and 15 bases had no gene match. The CDR3 has 15 amino acids. CDR3 sequence reads: CASRLSRAGGWSQHF. The CDR3, as DNA: TGTGCCAGCAGGTTGTCTCGAGCAGGGGGCTGGTCCCAGCATTTT.

Many counts were recorded for this clonotype. One end of the junction fails to match germline, which may point to a read error. This chain joins TRBV7-7 and TRBJ2-1; D remains unclear. The germline gives CDR1 SSHAT, CDR2 FNYEAQ (reference sequence). This CDR3 comprises 14 residues. The CDR3: CASSLSESGREQFF. The CDR3 DNA is TGTGCTAGCAGCTTATCGGAGAGTGGCCGTGAGCAGTTCTTC.

In this sample, this clonotype turned up many times. The rearrangement uses TRBV20-1 and TRBJ2-3; D may be TRBD1 or TRBD2 (5 bases each). There are 15 residues in the CDR3. CDR1 is DFQATT and CDR2 is SNEGSKA in the germline V gene (reference sequence). V lost 5 bases and J 3 bases, leaving 18 bases between the germline ends. The CDR3 spells CSAVRDPFGTDTQYF. As DNA, the CDR3 is TGCAGTGCTGTACGGGACCCGTTCGGGACAGATACGCAGTATTTT.

This clonotype was observed many times. The chain employs TRBV6-5 and TRBJ1-1; TRBD1 aligns across 9 bases. Germline lookup yields CDR1 MNHEY and CDR2 SVGAGI. The CDR3 runs to 14 residues. Losses at the gene ends were 7 bases for V and 5 bases for J; bases not matched to a gene: 8. CDR3 DNA: TGTGCCAGCACCCTGAACAGGGGGCAAACTGAAGCTTTCTTT. Protein sequence: CASTLNRGQTEAFF.

This clonotype occurred many times. This chain links TRBV5-1 with TRBJ1-2; no clear D gene. Germline V gene data show CDR1 as SGHRS and CDR2 as YFSETQ. The ends were cut back, 0 bases at V and 0 bases at J, with 6 bases in the middle. There are 14 residues in the CDR3. The CDR3: CASSLAGANYGYTF. CDR3 bases: TGCGCCAGCAGCTTGGCCGGGGCTAACTATGGCTACACCTTC.

This clonotype showed up just a few times. This chain uses TRBV5-1 with TRBJ1-5; D call uncertain. Germline loops: CDR1 SGHRS, CDR2 YFSETQ. Trimming took off 4 bases at V and 3 bases at J, with 14 bases between the two ends. This CDR3 comprises 15 residues. The CDR3 protein is CASSPGERNNQPQHF. CDR3 DNA: TGCGCCAGCAGCCCCGGGGAGAGAAACAATCAGCCCCAGCATTTT.